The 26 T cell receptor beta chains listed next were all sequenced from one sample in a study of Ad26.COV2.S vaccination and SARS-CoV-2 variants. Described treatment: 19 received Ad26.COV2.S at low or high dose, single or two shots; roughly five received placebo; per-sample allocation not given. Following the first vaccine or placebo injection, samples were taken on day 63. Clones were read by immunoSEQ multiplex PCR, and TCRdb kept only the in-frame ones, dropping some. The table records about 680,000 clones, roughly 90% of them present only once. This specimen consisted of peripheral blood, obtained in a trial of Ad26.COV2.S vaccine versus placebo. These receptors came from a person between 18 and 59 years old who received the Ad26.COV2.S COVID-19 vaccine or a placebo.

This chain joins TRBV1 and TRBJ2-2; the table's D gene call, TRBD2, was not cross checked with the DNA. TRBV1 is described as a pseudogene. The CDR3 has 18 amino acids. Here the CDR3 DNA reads TGCACCAGCAGCCAAGATTTGCGGTCCCGCCCGGGAACCGGGGAGCTGTTTTTT. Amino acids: CTSSQDLRSRPGTGELFF.

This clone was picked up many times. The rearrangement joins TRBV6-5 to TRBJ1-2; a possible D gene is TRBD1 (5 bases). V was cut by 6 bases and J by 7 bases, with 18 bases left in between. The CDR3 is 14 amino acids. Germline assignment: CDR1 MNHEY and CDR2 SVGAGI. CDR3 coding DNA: TGTGCCAGCAGACCCGGACCGGGGCAAGGTGGCTACACCTTC. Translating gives CASRPGPGQGGYTF.

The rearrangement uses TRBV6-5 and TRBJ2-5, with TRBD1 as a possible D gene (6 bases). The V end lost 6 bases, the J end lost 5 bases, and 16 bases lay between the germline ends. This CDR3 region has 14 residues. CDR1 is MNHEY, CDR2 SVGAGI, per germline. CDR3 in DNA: TGTGCCAGCAGGCAAACAGGGATTTGGGAGACCCAGTACTTC. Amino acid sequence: CASRQTGIWETQYF.

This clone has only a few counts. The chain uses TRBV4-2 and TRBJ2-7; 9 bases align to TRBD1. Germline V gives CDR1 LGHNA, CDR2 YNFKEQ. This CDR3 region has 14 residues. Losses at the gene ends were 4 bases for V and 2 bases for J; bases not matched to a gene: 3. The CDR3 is CASSLDRGTYEQYF. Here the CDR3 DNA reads TGTGCCAGCAGCCTCGACAGGGGGACCTACGAGCAGTACTTC.

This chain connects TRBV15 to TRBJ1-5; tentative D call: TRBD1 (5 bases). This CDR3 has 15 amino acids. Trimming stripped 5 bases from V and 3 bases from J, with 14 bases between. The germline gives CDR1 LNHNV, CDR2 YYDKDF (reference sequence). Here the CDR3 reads CATSRQGPDNQPQHF. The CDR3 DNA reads TGTGCCACCAGCCGCCAGGGCCCGGACAATCAGCCCCAGCATTTT.

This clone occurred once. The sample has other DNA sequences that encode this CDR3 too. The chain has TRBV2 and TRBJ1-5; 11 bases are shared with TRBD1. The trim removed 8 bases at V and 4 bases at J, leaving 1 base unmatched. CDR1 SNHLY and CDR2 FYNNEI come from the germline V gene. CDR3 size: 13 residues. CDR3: CASRDRGNQPQHF. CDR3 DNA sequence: TGTGCCAGCCGGGACAGGGGGAATCAGCCCCAGCATTTT.

The CDR3 region has the DNA TGTGCCACCAGTGGGGGGGCAGGTCCGGCCAACGTCCTGACTTTC. Its protein product is CATSGGAGPANVLTF. The V call is TRBV24-1, the J call TRBJ2-6; D is perhaps TRBD1 or TRBD2 (6 bases each). The CDR3 has 15 amino acids. V was pared by 5 bases and J by 6 bases, with 13 bases between. Germline V gene lookup returns CDR1 KGHDR and CDR2 SFDVKD.

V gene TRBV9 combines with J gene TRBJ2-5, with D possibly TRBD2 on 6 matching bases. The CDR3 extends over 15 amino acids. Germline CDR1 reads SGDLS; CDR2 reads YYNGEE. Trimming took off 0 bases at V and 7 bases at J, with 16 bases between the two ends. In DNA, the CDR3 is TGTGCCAGCAGCGTAGGGGGACTCCCGACCGGGACCCAGTACTTC. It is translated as CASSVGGLPTGTQYF.

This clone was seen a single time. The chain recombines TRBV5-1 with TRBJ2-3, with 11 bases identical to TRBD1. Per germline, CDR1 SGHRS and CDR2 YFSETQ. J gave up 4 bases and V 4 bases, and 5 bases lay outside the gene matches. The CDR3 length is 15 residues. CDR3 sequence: CASSPGGQGADTQYF. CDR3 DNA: TGCGCCAGCAGCCCGGGGGGACAGGGGGCAGATACGCAGTATTTT.

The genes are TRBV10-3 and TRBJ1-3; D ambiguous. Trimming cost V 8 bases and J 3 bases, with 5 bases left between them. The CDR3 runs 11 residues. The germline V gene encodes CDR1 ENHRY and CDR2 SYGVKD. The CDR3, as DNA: TGTGCCATCGTCGGTGGAAACACCATATATTTT. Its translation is CAIVGGNTIYF.

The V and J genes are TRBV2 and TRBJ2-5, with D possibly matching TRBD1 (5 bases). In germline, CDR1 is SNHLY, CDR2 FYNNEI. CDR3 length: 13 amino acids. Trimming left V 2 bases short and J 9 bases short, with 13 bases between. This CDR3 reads CASSEPGQGSQYF. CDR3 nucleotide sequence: TGTGCCAGCAGTGAACCGGGCCAGGGCTCCCAGTACTTC.

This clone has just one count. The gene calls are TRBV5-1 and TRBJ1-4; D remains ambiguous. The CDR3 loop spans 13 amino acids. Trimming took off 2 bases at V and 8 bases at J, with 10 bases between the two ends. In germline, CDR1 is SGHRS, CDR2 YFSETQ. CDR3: CASSFDLGEKLFF. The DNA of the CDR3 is TGCGCCAGCAGCTTCGATCTGGGGGAAAAACTGTTTTTT.

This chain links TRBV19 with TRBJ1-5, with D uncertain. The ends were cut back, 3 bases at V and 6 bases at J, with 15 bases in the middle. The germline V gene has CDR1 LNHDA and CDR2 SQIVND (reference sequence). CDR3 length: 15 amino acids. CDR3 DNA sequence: TGTGCCAGTAGTATCTTAACCTCTGGAGGTCAGCCCCAGCATTTT. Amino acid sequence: CASSILTSGGQPQHF.

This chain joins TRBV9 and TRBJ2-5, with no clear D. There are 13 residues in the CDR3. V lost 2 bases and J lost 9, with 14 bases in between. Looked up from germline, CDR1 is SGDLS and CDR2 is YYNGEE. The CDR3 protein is CASSVGTARPQYF. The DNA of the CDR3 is TGTGCCAGCAGCGTGGGAACAGCCCGTCCCCAGTACTTC.

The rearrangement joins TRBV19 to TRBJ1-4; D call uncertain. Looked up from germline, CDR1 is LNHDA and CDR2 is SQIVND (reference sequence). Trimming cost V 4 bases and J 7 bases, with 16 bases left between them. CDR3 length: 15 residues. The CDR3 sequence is CASSKYSRRGEKLFF. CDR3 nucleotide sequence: TGTGCCAGTAGTAAATACTCCCGACGGGGTGAAAAACTGTTTTTT.

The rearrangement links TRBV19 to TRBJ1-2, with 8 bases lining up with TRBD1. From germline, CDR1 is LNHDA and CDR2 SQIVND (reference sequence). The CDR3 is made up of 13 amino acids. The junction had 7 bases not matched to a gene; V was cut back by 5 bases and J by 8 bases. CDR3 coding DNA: TGTGCCAGTAGTTACTCAGGGGGCCAAGGCTACACCTTC. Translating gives CASSYSGGQGYTF.

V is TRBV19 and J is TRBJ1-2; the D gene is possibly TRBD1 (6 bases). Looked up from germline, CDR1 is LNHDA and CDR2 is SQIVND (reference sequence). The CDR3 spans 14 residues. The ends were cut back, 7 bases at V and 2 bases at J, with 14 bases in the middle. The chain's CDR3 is CASKRPGANYGYTF. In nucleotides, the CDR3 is TGTGCCAGTAAAAGGCCAGGGGCGAACTATGGCTACACCTTC.

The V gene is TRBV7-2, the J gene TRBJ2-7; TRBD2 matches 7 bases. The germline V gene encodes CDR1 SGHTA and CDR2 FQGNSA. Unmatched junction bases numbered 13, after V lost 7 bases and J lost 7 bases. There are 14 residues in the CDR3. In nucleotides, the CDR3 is TGTGCCAGCATTACGGTTGGGGGAGGGGATGAGCAGTACTTC. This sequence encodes CASITVGGGDEQYF.

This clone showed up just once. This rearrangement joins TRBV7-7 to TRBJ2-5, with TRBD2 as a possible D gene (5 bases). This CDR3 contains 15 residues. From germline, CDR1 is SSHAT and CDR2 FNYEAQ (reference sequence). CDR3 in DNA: TGTGCTAGCCTACCAAATCCAGGCGGGCAAGAGACCCAGTACTTC. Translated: CASLPNPGGQETQYF.

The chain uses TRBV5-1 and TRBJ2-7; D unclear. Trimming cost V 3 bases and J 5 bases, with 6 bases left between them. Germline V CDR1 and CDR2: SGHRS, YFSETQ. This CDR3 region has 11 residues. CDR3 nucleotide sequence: TGCGCCAGCAGCTCTGACCACGAGCAGTACTTC. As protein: CASSSDHEQYF.

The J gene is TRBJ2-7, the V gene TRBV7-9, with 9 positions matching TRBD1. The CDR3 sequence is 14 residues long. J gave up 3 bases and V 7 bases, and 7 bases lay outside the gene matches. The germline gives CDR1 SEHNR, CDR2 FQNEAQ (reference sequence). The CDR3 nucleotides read TGTGCCAGCAACCCCGGGACAGGGAGCTACGAGCAGTACTTC. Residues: CASNPGTGSYEQYF.

In DNA form, the CDR3 reads TGTGCCAGCTCACCGATAGAAGGGAAAGGCGATACGCAGTATTTT. Protein product: CASSPIEGKGDTQYF. The chain joins TRBV18 to TRBJ2-3; no definite D call. V lost 3 bases, J lost 6 bases, and 16 bases lay in between. CDR1 is KGHSH and CDR2 is LQKENI in the germline V gene. The CDR3 has 15 residues.

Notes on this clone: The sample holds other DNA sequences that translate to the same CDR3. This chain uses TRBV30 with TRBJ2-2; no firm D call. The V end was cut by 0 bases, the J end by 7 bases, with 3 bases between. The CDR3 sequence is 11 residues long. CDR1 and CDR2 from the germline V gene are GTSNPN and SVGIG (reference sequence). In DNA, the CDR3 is TGTGCCTGGAGTGTAGGCGGGGAGCTGTTTTTT. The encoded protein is CAWSVGGELFF.

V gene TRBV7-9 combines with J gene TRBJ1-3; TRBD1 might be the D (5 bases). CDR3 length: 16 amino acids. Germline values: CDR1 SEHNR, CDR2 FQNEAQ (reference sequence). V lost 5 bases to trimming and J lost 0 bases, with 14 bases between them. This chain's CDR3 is CASSLPQAISGNTIYF. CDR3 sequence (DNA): TGTGCCAGCAGCCTTCCACAGGCGATCTCTGGAAACACCATATATTTT.

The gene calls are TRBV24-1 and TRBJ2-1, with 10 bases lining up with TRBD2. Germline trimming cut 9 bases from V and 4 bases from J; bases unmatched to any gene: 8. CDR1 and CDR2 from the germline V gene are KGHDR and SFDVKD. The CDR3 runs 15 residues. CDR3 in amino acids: CATGSTSGVYNEQFF. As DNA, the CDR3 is TGTGCCACCGGATCAACTAGCGGGGTTTACAATGAGCAGTTCTTC.

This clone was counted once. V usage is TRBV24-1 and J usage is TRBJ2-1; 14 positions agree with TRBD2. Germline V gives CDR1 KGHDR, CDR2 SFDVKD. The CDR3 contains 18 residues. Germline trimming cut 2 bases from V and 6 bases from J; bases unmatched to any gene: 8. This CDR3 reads CATSDWTSGRPALNEQFF. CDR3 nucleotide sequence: TGTGCCACCAGTGATTGGACTAGCGGGAGGCCCGCTCTCAATGAGCAGTTCTTC.